This T cell receptor (beta chain) was sequenced in a study of response to subunit inactivated influenza vaccine. Germline V gene data show CDR1 as MNHEY and CDR2 as SVGAGI. The V and J ends lost 0 bases and 7 bases respectively, with 10 bases between them. The CDR3 is 13 amino acids. Study conclusions and caveats: It was suggested by the authors that few new T cells are recruited by each seasonal influenza vaccination.

TCRdb reprocessed the RT-PCR reads via MiXCR and lists one record per CDR3 protein. The sample records 500,000 to 600,000 distinct CDR3 sequences, 15% to 20% being singletons. This clonotype has more than one count but fewer than ten. The antigen is unknown. V gene TRBV6-5 combines with J gene TRBJ2-7; the D gene is possibly TRBD2 (6 bases). The input for sequencing was CD4+ T cells sorted from PBMCs, taken around 2 years after vaccination. The TCR was taken from a man between 45 and 75 years old who received an inactivated influenza vaccine. CDR3 residues: CASSYSRGWEQYF. The CDR3 DNA reads TGTGCCAGCAGTTACTCCCGGGGGTGGGAGCAGTACTTC.